This TCR beta chain was documented in a study of blood T cells in healthy people across ages. V was trimmed by 0 bases and J by 5 bases, leaving 6 bases between them. Germline V CDR1 and CDR2: SGHTA, FQGNSA. CDR3 length equals 13 residues. This clonotype was found a few times. Each donor had around 11 milliliters of peripheral blood drawn. Then a second PCR, running about 7 to 11 cycles, was carried out with a sample-barcoded 5' primer and a J-beta primer mix. Each CDR3 protein gets one entry after TCRdb re-called the 5' RACE reads with MiXCR. The repertoire consists of approximately 320,000 distinct CDR3 sequences, with 25% to 30% occurring once and the leading ten covering 29%.

This receptor was taken from a woman in her 70s in good health. V is TRBV7-2 and J is TRBJ2-3; D uncertain. The sample consisted of blood. The DNA for the CDR3 is TGTGCCAGCAGCTTAGCGAGTGGAGATACGCAGTATTTT. The encoded protein is CASSLASGDTQYF.